The 6 T cell receptor beta chains below all came from one sample that was sequenced in a study of cytomegalovirus exposure and HLA in healthy donors. The PCR was carried out with 60 Vbeta primers and 13 Jbeta primers. Repertoires were generated with immunoSEQ multiplex PCR, while TCRdb's copy carries only in-frame clones and drops some. The table records just under 250,000 clones, 82% of them present only once. The sample consisted of PBMCs. All receptors come from a middle-aged woman in good health and CMV-seropositive.

Of note for this clone: This sample includes further DNA sequences coding for the same CDR3. The V gene is TRBV27, the J gene TRBJ2-3; D ambiguous. CDR3 length equals 15 residues. Per germline, CDR1 MNHEY and CDR2 SMNVEV (reference sequence). V lost 0 bases and J 0 bases, leaving 7 bases between the germline ends. CDR3 sequence (DNA): TGTGCCAGCAGTTTATCCGGGTTTAGCACAGATACGCAGTATTTT. It encodes CASSLSGFSTDTQYF.

The CDR3 spells CASSPLLGGASANEKLFF. The CDR3 DNA sequence: TGTGCCAGCAGCCCACTCTTAGGGGGGGCGAGTGCTAATGAAAAACTGTTTTTT. This chain connects TRBV7-9 to TRBJ1-4, with D perhaps TRBD1 (6 bases). Germline CDR1 SEHNR, CDR2 FQNEAQ (reference sequence). CDR3 length: 18 residues. V was pared by 5 bases and J by 3 bases, with 22 bases between.

The chain has TRBV2 and TRBJ1-6; TRBD1 agrees at 8 bases. CDR3 length: 15 residues. V lost 4 bases, J lost 7 bases, and 6 bases stayed unmatched. CDR1 SNHLY and CDR2 FYNNEI come from the germline V gene. CDR3 sequence: CASSAGTGKNSPLHF. The DNA for the CDR3 is TGTGCCAGCAGTGCTGGGACAGGCAAAAATTCACCCCTCCACTTT. Supplemented by reference TRBV2 and TRBJ1-6, the full variable domain reads EPEVTQTPSHQVTQMGQEVILRCVPISNHLYFYWYRQILGQKVEFLVSFYNNEISEKSEIFDDQFSVERPDGSNFTLKIRSTKLEDSAMYFCASSAGTGKNSPLHFGNGTRLTVT.

The genes are TRBV28 and TRBJ2-1; 8 bases line up with TRBD2. With V trimmed by 8 bases and J by 7 bases, 10 bases remained unmatched. Germline values: CDR1 MDHEN, CDR2 SYDVKM. This CDR3 comprises 14 residues. The CDR3 is CASAPVAGLNEQFF. The CDR3 DNA reads TGTGCCAGCGCGCCGGTAGCGGGATTGAATGAGCAGTTCTTC.

The V and J genes are TRBV7-2 and TRBJ1-2; 8 nucleotides line up with TRBD1. The CDR3 consists of 14 residues. Germline values: CDR1 SGHTA, CDR2 FQGNSA. The V segment lost 4 bases and the J segment 5 bases; nucleotides outside the gene matches: 6. As DNA, the CDR3 is TGTGCCAGCAGCTCCGAACAGGGGGGATATGGCTACACCTTC. It yields the protein CASSSEQGGYGYTF.

The chain joins TRBV6-5 to TRBJ1-1; 8 positions match TRBD1. This CDR3 contains 11 residues. Trimming removed 6 bases from V and 14 bases from J; junction bases left unmatched: 8. Germline V gene data show CDR1 as MNHEY and CDR2 as SVGAGI. CDR3 nucleotides: TGTGCCAGCAGAACGACAGGGGTTAGCTTCTTT. Residues: CASRTTGVSFF.